This entry lists 12 T cell receptor beta chains sequenced from one sample in a study of OX40 agonist ivuxolimab in advanced cancers. Profiling relied on immunoSEQ multiplex PCR, and the TCRdb table lists in-frame clones only, not all of them. The data contain 65,000 to 95,000 clones, around 88% of them singletons. The sample here was CD4+ or CD8+ T cells sorted from blood, taken in a trial of the OX40 agonist ivuxolimab. The receptors shown here come from an adult with an advanced solid tumor such as melanoma, head and neck, liver or kidney cancer.

This clone has a single count. The rearrangement uses TRBV9 and TRBJ1-3; 9 bases fit TRBD1. The CDR3 loop spans 16 amino acids. Germline CDR1 SGDLS, CDR2 YYNGEE. V shed 4 bases, J shed 1 base, and the junction held 6 bases outside the gene matches. CDR3 in DNA: TGTGCCAGCAGCTCCTTAGGACAGGGGTCTGGAAACACCATATATTTT. Its translation: CASSSLGQGSGNTIYF. Full variable domain (rest looked up from reference TRBV9 and TRBJ1-3): DSGVTQTPKHLITATGQRVTLRCSPRSGDLSVYWYQQSLDQGLQFLIQYYNGEERAKGNILERFSAQQFPDLHSELNLSSLELGDSALYFCASSSLGQGSGNTIYFGEGSWLTVV.

The J gene is TRBJ2-5, the V gene TRBV7-2; 8 bases agree with TRBD1. The CDR3 contains 15 residues. V lost 5 bases and J lost 5; bases outside the gene matches: 10. Germline V lookup: CDR1 SGHTA, CDR2 FQGNSA. The CDR3 nucleotides are TGTGCCAGCAGCAGGAACAGGGGGAGTGGGGAGACCCAGTACTTC. Its protein product is CASSRNRGSGETQYF.

V and J are TRBV6-6 and TRBJ2-3; 11 positions agree with TRBD2. The CDR3 runs to 14 residues. Germline lookup yields CDR1 MNHNY and CDR2 SVGAGI (reference sequence). V gave up 8 bases and J gave up 6 bases; unmatched junction bases: 7. CDR3 region: CASRLAGRGDTQYF. The CDR3 region has the DNA TGTGCCAGCCGACTAGCGGGGCGGGGGGATACGCAGTATTTT.

The chain combines TRBV4-3 with TRBJ1-2; D is perhaps TRBD1 (5 bases). The CDR3 is 12 residues long. Germline V CDR1 and CDR2: LGHNA, YSLEER. V was shortened by 0 bases and J by 8 bases, with 7 bases between the two germline ends. Written as DNA, the CDR3 is TGCGCCAGCAGCCAAGAGGGGGGAGGCTACACCTTC. It codes for CASSQEGGGYTF.

V gene TRBV21-1 combines with J gene TRBJ1-5; whether TRBD1, the table's D call, matches the DNA was not checked. TRBV21-1 is an annotated pseudogene. The CDR3 is 16 residues long. For the CDR3, the DNA is TGTGCCAGCAGCGCCCGGGACAGGGTAGGGGATCAGCCCCAGCATTTT. It yields the protein CASSARDRVGDQPQHF.

This clone appeared once. The chain has TRBV6-5 and TRBJ1-2, with D tentatively TRBD1 (6 bases). From germline, CDR1 is MNHEY and CDR2 SVGAGI. The CDR3 runs 13 residues. Trimming left V 0 bases short and J 8 bases short, with 10 bases between. CDR3 region: CASSYSTGNGYTF. DNA of the CDR3: TGTGCCAGCAGTTACTCCACAGGGAACGGCTACACCTTC.

The J gene is TRBJ2-5, the V gene TRBV5-1; 7 positions match TRBD2. The length of the CDR3 is 13 residues. With V trimmed by 3 bases and J by 2 bases, 1 base remained unmatched. Germline CDR1 and CDR2: SGHRS and YFSETQ. The CDR3 reads CASSWGLQETQYF. The DNA for the CDR3 is TGCGCCAGCAGCTGGGGACTACAAGAGACCCAGTACTTC.

This clone has a single count. The chain has TRBV7-9 and TRBJ2-2; possible D gene TRBD2, 6 bases. CDR1 and CDR2 (germline): SEHNR, FQNEAQ (reference sequence). Deletions cut 4 bases from V and 5 bases from J, with 17 bases between. The CDR3 totals 16 residues. The CDR3 DNA reads as TGTGCCAGCAGCTATCTGTCGGGAGTAAAGACCGGGGAGCTGTTTTTT. This sequence encodes CASSYLSGVKTGELFF.

The genes are TRBV2 and TRBJ2-7; no clear D gene. CDR1 is SNHLY, CDR2 FYNNEI, per germline. CDR3 length: 15 amino acids. The germline V and J ends were trimmed by 4 bases and 4 bases, with 17 bases remaining between them. The CDR3 DNA follows: TGTGCCAGCAGTGTCTCCAGAAGACCCTCTTACGAGCAGTACTTC. The encoded protein is CASSVSRRPSYEQYF.

CDR3 amino acids: CASSQHNEQFF. Here the CDR3 DNA reads TGTGCCAGCAGCCAGCACAATGAGCAGTTCTTC. The genes are TRBV7-2 and TRBJ2-1; no reliable D call. Trimming removed 5 bases at V and 5 bases at J, with 4 bases between. This CDR3 has 11 amino acids. The germline gives CDR1 SGHTA, CDR2 FQGNSA.

This clone was seen once. The CDR3 here is CAISGGVDTSYEQYF. DNA of the CDR3: TGTGCCATCAGTGGGGGGGTGGATACCTCCTACGAGCAGTACTTC. The genes are TRBV10-3 and TRBJ2-7, with a tentative D call TRBD2 (6 bases). This CDR3 region has 15 residues. Germline CDR1 ENHRY, CDR2 SYGVKD. V lost 4 bases to trimming and J lost 0 bases, with 13 bases between them.

The gene calls are TRBV2 and TRBJ1-1; D unclear. Trimming cost V 7 bases and J 6 bases, with 15 bases left between them. CDR1 SNHLY and CDR2 FYNNEI come from the germline V gene. The length of the CDR3 is 13 residues. The CDR3 DNA is TGTGCCAGCAACCTGGAGGAGGCTTCTGAAGCTTTCTTT. Translating gives CASNLEEASEAFF.